This T cell receptor beta chain stems from a study of molecular identifiers for immune sequencing clone quantification. A CD8+CD4-CCR7+CD45RA+ gate was used to sort naive CD8 T cells. TCRdb reprocessed the PCR reads with MiXCR, giving one entry per CDR3 protein. Found here are about 640,000 distinct CDR3 sequences, about 20% of them singletons; the top ten hold approximately 0.9%. This clonotype was recorded at least ten times. Germline V gene lookup returns CDR1 GTSNPN and CDR2 SVGIG (reference sequence). This CDR3 has 13 residues. The V end lost 0 bases, the J end lost 6 bases, and 11 bases lay between the germline ends.

The receptor comes from a human donor in good health. Some libraries in this study had Jurkat cell RNA spiked in. The sample taken for sequencing was naive CD8+ T cells from blood, with Jurkat cell RNA spiked in. The subset denotes: FACS-sorted CD8+CD4-CCR7+CD45RA+ naive T cells. The rearrangement uses TRBV30 and TRBJ1-1; tentative D call: TRBD1 (6 bases). CDR3 sequence (DNA): TGTGCCTGGAGTGTAGACTCAGGGGCTGAAGCTTTCTTT. Translation gives CAWSVDSGAEAFF.